The 4 T cell receptor beta chains below were found in one sample sequenced in a study of cytomegalovirus exposure and HLA in healthy donors. Sequencing used immunoSEQ multiplex PCR; TCRdb keeps in-frame clones, though not all of them. The table includes tens of thousands of clones, 85% to 95% detected once. Specimen: PBMCs. These receptors came from a woman younger than 35 in good health and CMV-seronegative.

The chain employs TRBV5-6 and TRBJ2-3, with 9 bases aligning to TRBD2. V shed 0 bases and J 2 bases; nucleotides not matched to a gene: 7. Germline CDR1 reads SGHDT; CDR2 reads YYEEEE. The CDR3 spans 17 residues. The DNA for the CDR3 is TGTGCCAGCAGCTTGGTGGTGCGGGGGGGCTTCACAGATACGCAGTATTTT. Protein product: CASSLVVRGGFTDTQYF.

V and J are TRBV19 and TRBJ2-3; D is unresolved. The germline V gene encodes CDR1 LNHDA and CDR2 SQIVND (reference sequence). The CDR3 totals 14 residues. With 5 bases removed from V and 3 bases from J, the gap between germline ends came to 12 bases. The CDR3 reads CASSSQAPTDTQYF. In DNA form, the CDR3 reads TGTGCCAGTAGTTCCCAGGCCCCTACAGATACGCAGTATTTT.

This clone has a single count. The V call is TRBV7-9, the J call TRBJ2-7; 7 nucleotides align to TRBD1. The CDR3 runs to 14 residues. V lost 1 base, J lost 2 bases, and 2 bases stayed unmatched. CDR1 is SEHNR and CDR2 is FQNEAQ in the germline V gene (reference sequence). CDR3 region: CASSLGDRTYEQYV. As DNA, the CDR3 is TGTGCCAGCAGCTTAGGGGACAGAACCTACGAGCAGTACGTC.

This clone showed up just once. The chain joins TRBV10-3 to TRBJ2-1; TRBD2 agrees at 8 bases. The CDR3 is made up of 13 amino acids. J gave up 5 bases and V 6 bases, and 3 bases lay outside the gene matches. The V gene's germline CDR1 is ENHRY and CDR2 SYGVKD. This CDR3 reads CAIRRGVDNEQFF. The DNA of the CDR3 is TGTGCCATCAGGCGGGGGGTTGACAATGAGCAGTTCTTC.